The clone carrying this TCR beta chain turned up a few times. Assay used: immunoSEQ multiplex PCR; TCRdb lists only in-frame clones, some missing. The table has some 150,000 clones, 76% seen once. Trimming shortened V by 7 bases and J by 6 bases, and 9 bases separated the two germline ends. CDR1 and CDR2 from the germline V gene are ENHRY and SYGVKD. The CDR3 is 12 amino acids. The record originates from a study of blood T cell repertoires in COVID-19. This chain uses TRBV10-3 with TRBJ2-2; a possible D gene is TRBD1 (5 bases). Sequenced material: peripheral blood. This TCR derives from a man in his 60s with acute or convalescent COVID-19. CDR3 loop: CAIKGQPGELFF. CDR3 bases: TGTGCCATCAAGGGGCAGCCCGGGGAGCTGTTTTTT.